This T cell receptor (beta chain) is from a study of blood T cell repertoires in COVID-19. Study overall: Acute and convalescent COVID-19 samples came from the United States, Italy and Spain. The cDNA or gDNA used as material had been derived from T cells, B-cell-depleted T cells, or PBMCs.

TCRdb's table, derived via immunoSEQ multiplex PCR, lists solely in-frame clones and lacks some. The sample holds around 130,000 clones; just over 75% are singletons and the top ten take 10% to 13%. This CDR3 comprises 15 residues. V shed 0 bases, J shed 6 bases, and the junction held 2 bases outside the gene matches. Germline V CDR1 and CDR2: SGHNT, YYREEE (reference sequence). In its sample, this clone was seen a few times. This receptor was identified in a human donor in a cohort sampled during active COVID-19. Sequenced input: peripheral blood. The rearrangement links TRBV5-4 to TRBJ2-3; 12 bases agree with TRBD1. CDR3 amino acids: CASSLAGTGGDTQYF. As DNA, the CDR3 is TGTGCCAGCAGCTTGGCCGGGACAGGGGGCGATACGCAGTATTTT.